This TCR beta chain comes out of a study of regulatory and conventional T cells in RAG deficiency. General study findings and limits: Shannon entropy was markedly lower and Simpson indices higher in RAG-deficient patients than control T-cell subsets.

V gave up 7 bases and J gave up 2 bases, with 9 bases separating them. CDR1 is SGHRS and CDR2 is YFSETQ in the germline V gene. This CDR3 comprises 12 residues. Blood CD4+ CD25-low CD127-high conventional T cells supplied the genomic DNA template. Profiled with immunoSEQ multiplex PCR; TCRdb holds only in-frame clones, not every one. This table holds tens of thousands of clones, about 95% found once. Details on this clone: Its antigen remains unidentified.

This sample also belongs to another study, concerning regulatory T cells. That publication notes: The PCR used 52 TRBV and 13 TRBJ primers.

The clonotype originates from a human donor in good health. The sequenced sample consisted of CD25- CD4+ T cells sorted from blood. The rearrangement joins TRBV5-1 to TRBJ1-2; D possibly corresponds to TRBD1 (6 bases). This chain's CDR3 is CASSTGNYGYTF. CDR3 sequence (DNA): TGCGCCAGCTCGACAGGAAACTATGGCTACACCTTC.